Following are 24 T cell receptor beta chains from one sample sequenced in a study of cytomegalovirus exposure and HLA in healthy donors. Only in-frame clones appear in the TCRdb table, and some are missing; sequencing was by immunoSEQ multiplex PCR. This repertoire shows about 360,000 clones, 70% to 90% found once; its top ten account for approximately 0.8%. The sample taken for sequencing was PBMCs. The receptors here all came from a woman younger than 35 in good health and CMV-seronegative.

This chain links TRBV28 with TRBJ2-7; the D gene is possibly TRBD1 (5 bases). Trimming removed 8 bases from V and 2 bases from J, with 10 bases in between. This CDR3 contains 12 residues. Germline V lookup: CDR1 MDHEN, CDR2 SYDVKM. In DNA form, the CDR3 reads TGTGCCAGCGGTGACAGACCCTACGAGCAGTACTTC. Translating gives CASGDRPYEQYF. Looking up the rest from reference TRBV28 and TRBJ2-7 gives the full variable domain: DVKVTQSSRYLVKRTGEKVFLECVQDMDHENMFWYRQDPGLGLRLIYFSYDVKMKEKGDIPEGYSVSREKKERFSLILESASTNQTSMYLCASGDRPYEQYFGPGTRLTVT.

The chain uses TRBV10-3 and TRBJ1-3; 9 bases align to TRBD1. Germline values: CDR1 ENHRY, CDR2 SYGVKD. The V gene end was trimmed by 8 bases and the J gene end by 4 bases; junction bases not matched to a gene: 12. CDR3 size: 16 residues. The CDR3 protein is CAILDRDRASGNTIYF. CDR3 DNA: TGTGCCATCCTCGACCGGGACAGGGCATCCGGAAACACCATATATTTT.

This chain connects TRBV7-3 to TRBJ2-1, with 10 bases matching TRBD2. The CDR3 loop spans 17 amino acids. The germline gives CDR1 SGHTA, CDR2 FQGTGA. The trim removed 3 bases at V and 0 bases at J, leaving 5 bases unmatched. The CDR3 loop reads CASSFTSGVSSYNEQFF. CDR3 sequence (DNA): TGTGCCAGCAGCTTTACTAGCGGGGTTAGCTCCTACAATGAGCAGTTCTTC.

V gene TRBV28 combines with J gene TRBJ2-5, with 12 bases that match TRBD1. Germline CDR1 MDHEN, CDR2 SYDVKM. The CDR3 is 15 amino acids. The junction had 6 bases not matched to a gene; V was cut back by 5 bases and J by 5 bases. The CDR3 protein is CASSARDRGLETQYF. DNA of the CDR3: TGTGCCAGCAGTGCCCGGGACAGGGGGCTGGAGACCCAGTACTTC.

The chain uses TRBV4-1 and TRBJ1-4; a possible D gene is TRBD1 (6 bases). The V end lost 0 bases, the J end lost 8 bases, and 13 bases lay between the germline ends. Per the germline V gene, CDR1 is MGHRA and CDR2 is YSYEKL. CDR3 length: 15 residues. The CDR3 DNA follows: TGCGCCAGCAGCCAAGAGGCGGCGAGGGGGGAAAAACTGTTTTTT. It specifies CASSQEAARGEKLFF.

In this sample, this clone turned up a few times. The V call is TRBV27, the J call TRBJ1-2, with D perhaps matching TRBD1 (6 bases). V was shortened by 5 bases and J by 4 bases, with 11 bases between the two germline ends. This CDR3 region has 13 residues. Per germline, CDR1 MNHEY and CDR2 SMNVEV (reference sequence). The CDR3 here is CASSIGQTYGYTF. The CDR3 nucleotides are TGTGCCAGCAGTATCGGACAGACCTATGGCTACACCTTC.

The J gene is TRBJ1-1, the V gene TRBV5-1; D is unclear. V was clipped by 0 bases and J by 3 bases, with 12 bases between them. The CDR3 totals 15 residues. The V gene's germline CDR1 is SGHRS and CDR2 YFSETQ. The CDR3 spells CASSLGALPDTEAFF. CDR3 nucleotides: TGCGCCAGCAGCTTGGGGGCCCTACCGGACACTGAAGCTTTCTTT.

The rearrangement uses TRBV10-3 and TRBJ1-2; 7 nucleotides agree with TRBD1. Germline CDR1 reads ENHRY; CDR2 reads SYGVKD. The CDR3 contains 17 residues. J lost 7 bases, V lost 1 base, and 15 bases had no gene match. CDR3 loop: CAISEFSGGPSAPGYTF. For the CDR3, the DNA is TGTGCCATCAGTGAGTTTTCAGGGGGACCCTCAGCTCCTGGCTACACCTTC.

CDR3 in DNA: TGTGCCTCATTCCACGGGACTAGCGACAGCAATGAGCAGTTCTTC. Translation gives CASFHGTSDSNEQFF. The genes are TRBV6-1 and TRBJ2-1; the match to TRBD2 covers 10 bases. CDR1 is MNHNS, CDR2 SASEGT, per germline. Trimming at V came to 11 bases and at J to 6 bases, leaving 13 bases not matched to a gene. This CDR3 has 15 amino acids.

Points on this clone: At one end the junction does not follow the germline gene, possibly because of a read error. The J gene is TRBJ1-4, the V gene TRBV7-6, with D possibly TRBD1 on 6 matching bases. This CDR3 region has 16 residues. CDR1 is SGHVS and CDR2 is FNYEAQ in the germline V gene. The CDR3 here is CANSLGTNTINEKLFF. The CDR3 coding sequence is TGTGCCAACAGCTTGGGGACAAACACCATTAATGAAAAACTGTTTTTT.

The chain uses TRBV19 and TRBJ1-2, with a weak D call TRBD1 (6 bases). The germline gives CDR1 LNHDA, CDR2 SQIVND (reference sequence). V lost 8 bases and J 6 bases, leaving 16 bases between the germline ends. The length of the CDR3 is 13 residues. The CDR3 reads CASHAGTMDGYTF. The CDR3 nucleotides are TGTGCCAGTCACGCCGGGACAATGGATGGCTACACCTTC.

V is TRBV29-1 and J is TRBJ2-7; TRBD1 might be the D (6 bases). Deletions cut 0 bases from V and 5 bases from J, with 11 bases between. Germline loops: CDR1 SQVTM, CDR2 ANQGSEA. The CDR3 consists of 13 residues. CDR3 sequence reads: CSVEDGRGHEQYF. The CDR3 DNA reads TGCAGCGTTGAAGATGGCAGGGGCCACGAGCAGTACTTC.

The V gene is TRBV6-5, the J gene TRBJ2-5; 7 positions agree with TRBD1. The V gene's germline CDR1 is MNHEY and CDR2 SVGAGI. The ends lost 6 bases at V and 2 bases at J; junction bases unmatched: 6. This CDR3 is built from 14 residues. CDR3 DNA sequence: TGTGCCAGCAGCCCTCCGACAGGGCAAGAGACCCAGTACTTC. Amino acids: CASSPPTGQETQYF.

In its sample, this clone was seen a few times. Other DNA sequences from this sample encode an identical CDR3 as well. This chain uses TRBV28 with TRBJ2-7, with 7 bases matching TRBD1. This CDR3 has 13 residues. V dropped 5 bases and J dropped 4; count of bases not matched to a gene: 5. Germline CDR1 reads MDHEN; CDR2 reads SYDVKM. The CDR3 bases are TGTGCCAGCAGTCCCGACAGGGTTTACGAGCAGTACTTC. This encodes CASSPDRVYEQYF.

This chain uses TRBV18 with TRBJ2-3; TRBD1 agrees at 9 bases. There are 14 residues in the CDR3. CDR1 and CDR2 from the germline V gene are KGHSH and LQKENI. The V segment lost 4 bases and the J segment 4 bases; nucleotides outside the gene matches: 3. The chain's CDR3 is CASSRGQGPDTQYF. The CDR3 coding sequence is TGTGCCAGCTCACGGGGACAGGGACCAGATACGCAGTATTTT. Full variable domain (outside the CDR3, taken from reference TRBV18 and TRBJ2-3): NAGVMQNPRHLVRRRGQEARLRCSPMKGHSHVYWYRQLPEEGLKFMVYLQKENIIDESGMPKERFSAEFPKEGPSILRIQQVVRGDSAAYFCASSRGQGPDTQYFGPGTRLTVL.

The CDR3 here is CASGQGTEQFF. In nucleotides, the CDR3 is TGTGCCAGCGGTCAGGGGACTGAGCAGTTCTTC. The gene calls are TRBV13 and TRBJ2-1; TRBD1 is a possible D gene (6 bases). CDR3 length: 11 residues. V lost 8 bases to trimming and J lost 9 bases, with 11 bases between them. Per the germline V gene, CDR1 is PRHDT and CDR2 is FYEKMQ (reference sequence). Full variable domain (rest looked up from reference TRBV13 and TRBJ2-1): AAGVIQSPRHLIKEKRETATLKCYPIPRHDTVYWYQQGPGQDPQFLISFYEKMQSDKGSIPDRFSAQQFSDYHSELNMSSLELGDSALYFCASGQGTEQFFGPGTRLTVL.

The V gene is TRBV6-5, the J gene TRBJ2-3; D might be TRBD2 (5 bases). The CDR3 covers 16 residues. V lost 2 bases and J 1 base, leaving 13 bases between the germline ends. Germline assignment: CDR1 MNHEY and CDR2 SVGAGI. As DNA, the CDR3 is TGTGCCAGCAGTTACGACCGCAAGGGAGGCACAGATACGCAGTATTTT. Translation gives CASSYDRKGGTDTQYF.

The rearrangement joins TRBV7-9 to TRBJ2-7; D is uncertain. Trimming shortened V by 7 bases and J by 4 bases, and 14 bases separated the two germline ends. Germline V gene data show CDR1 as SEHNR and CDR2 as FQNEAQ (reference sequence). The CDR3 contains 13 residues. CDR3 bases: TGTGCCAGCATCTCTGGCCCGGGTTACGAGCAGTACTTC. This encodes CASISGPGYEQYF.

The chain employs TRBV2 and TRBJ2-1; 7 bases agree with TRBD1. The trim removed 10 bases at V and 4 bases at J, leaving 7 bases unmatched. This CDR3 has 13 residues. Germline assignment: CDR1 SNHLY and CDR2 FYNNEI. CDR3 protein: CATLRDRYNEQFF. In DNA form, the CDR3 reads TGTGCCACTTTAAGGGACAGATACAATGAGCAGTTCTTC.

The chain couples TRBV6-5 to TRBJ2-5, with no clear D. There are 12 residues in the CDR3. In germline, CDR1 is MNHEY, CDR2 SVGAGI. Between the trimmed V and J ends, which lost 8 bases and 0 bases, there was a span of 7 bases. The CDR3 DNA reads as TGTGCCAGCCATCAATACCAAGAGACCCAGTACTTC. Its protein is CASHQYQETQYF.

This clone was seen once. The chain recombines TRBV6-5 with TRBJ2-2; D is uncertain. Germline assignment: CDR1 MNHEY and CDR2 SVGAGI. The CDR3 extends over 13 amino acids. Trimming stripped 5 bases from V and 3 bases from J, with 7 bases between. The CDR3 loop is CASSDRDTGELFF. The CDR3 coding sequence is TGTGCCAGCAGTGACCGGGACACCGGGGAGCTGTTTTTT.

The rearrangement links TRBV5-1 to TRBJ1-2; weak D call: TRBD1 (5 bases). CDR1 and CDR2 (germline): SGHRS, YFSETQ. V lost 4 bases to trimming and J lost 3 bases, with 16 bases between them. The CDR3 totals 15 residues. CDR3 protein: CASSPITGTYYGYTF. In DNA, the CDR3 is TGCGCCAGCAGCCCTATTACCGGGACTTACTATGGCTACACCTTC. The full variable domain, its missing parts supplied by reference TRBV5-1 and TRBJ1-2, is KAGVTQTPRYLIKTRGQQVTLSCSPISGHRSVSWYQQTPGQGLQFLFEYFSETQRNKGNFPGRFSGRQFSNSRSEMNVSTLELGDSALYLCASSPITGTYYGYTFGSGTRLTVV.

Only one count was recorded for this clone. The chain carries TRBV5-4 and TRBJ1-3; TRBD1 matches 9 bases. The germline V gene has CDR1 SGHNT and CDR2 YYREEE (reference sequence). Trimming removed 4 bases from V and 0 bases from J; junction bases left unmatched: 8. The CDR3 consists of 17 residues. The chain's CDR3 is CASSTGQGSSSGNTIYF. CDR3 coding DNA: TGTGCCAGCAGCACAGGACAGGGGTCCTCCTCTGGAAACACCATATATTTT. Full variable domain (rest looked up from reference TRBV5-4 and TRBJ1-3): ETGVTQSPTHLIKTRGQQVTLRCSSQSGHNTVSWYQQALGQGPQFIFQYYREEENGRGNFPPRFSGLQFPNYSSELNVNALELDDSALYLCASSTGQGSSSGNTIYFGEGSWLTVV.

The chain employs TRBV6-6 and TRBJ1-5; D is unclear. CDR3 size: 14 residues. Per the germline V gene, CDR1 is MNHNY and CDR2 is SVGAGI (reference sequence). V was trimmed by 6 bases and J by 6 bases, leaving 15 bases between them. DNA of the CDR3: TGTGCCAGCAGCACAGAACGGGGAGGTCAGCCCCAGCATTTT. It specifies CASSTERGGQPQHF.